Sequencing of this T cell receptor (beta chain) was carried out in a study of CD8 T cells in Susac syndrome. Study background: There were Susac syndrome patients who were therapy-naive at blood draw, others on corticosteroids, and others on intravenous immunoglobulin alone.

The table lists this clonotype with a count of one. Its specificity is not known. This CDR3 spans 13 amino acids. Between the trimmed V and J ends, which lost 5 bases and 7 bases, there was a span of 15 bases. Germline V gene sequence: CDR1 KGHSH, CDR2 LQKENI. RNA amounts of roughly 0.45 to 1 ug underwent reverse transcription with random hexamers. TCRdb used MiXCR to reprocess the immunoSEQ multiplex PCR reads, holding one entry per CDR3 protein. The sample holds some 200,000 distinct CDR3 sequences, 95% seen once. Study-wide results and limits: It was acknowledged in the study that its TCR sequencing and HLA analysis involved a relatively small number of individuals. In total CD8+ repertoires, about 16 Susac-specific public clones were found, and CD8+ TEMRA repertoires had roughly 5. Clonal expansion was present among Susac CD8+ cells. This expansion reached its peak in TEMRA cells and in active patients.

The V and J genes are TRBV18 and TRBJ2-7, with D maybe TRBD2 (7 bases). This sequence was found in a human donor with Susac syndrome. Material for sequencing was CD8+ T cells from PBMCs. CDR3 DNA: TGTGCCAGCTCAGCGGGGGCCACTGTGGAGCAGTACTTC. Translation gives CASSAGATVEQYF.